This T cell receptor beta chain derives from a study of T cell responses to AZD1222 COVID-19 vaccine. A remark on this clone: The antigen is unknown.

Notes on the study in general: The study identified only five to seven AZD1222 recipients as seropositive at baseline.

The assay was immunoSEQ multiplex PCR, and TCRdb's table has in-frame clones only and misses some. The sample lists about 140,000 clones; around 89% were seen once. V was clipped by 3 bases and J by 2 bases, with 11 bases between them. This CDR3 region has 16 residues. Germline loops: CDR1 SGHTA, CDR2 FQGTGA. This clonotype was sampled from an adult who received the AZD1222 COVID-19 vaccine. Sequenced material: peripheral blood, taken 28 days after the second AZD1222 dose. V gene TRBV7-3 combines with J gene TRBJ2-6; D assignment may be TRBD1 or TRBD2 (6 bases each). The CDR3 protein is CASSFSGGAGANVLTF. The CDR3, as DNA: TGTGCCAGCAGCTTTTCCGGGGGCGCTGGGGCCAACGTCCTGACTTTC.